Listed here are 27 T cell receptor beta chains from one sample, sequenced in a study of cytomegalovirus exposure and HLA in healthy donors. The PCR had 60 Vbeta and 13 Jbeta primers. Libraries were prepared by immunoSEQ multiplex PCR; TCRdb keeps only in-frame clonotypes and omits some of them. This table holds around 220,000 clones, about 80% found once. Sequencing was performed on PBMCs. These receptors were taken from a girl aged 10 to 17 in good health and CMV-seronegative.

This clone was recorded only once. This rearrangement joins TRBV4-3 to TRBJ1-3; D ambiguous. Trimming left V 0 bases short and J 1 base short, with 7 bases between. Germline loops: CDR1 LGHNA, CDR2 YSLEER. The CDR3 totals 15 residues. In DNA form, the CDR3 reads TGCGCCAGCAGCCAAGATCCGGTATCTGGAAACACCATATATTTT. It yields the protein CASSQDPVSGNTIYF.

The chain uses TRBV19 and TRBJ1-1, with 7 bases identical to TRBD1. The V gene's germline CDR1 is LNHDA and CDR2 SQIVND (reference sequence). This CDR3 is built from 15 residues. J was trimmed by 7 bases and V by 2 bases; bases with no gene match: 10. CDR3: CASSILGTVISEAFF. The CDR3 coding sequence is TGTGCCAGTAGTATACTTGGGACAGTCATAAGTGAAGCTTTCTTT.

The chain uses TRBV7-2 and TRBJ2-7, with TRBD2 matching over 10 bases. The CDR3 consists of 16 residues. Germline loops: CDR1 SGHTA, CDR2 FQGNSA. V was pared by 1 base and J by 0 bases, with 3 bases of the junction left unmatched. For the CDR3, the DNA is TGTGCCAGCAGCTTAGGGTCTAGCGGGAGCTCCTACGAGCAGTACTTC. This sequence encodes CASSLGSSGSSYEQYF.

About this clone itself: At one end, the junction sequence differs from germline, possibly due to a read error. The V and J genes are TRBV9 and TRBJ2-1; 8 bases match TRBD1. This CDR3 contains 15 residues. The germline CDR1 and CDR2 sequences are SGDLS and YYNGEE. The CDR3 coding sequence is TGTGCCAGCAGCGCCGGACAGGGTCCCTACGATGAGCAGTTCTTC. Its protein product is CASSAGQGPYDEQFF.

The CDR3 nucleotides read TGTGCCAGCAGCGTAGGCCAGAACAATGCGGGGGAGCAGTACTTC. The encoded protein is CASSVGQNNAGEQYF. The gene calls are TRBV9 and TRBJ2-7; D is perhaps TRBD2 (6 bases). CDR1 SGDLS and CDR2 YYNGEE come from the germline V gene. CDR3 length equals 15 residues. Trimming cost V 0 bases and J 7 bases, with 17 bases left between them.

This rearrangement joins TRBV5-1 to TRBJ1-6; TRBD1 matches 7 bases. V lost 3 bases and J lost 10; bases outside the gene matches: 7. This CDR3 is 14 amino acids long. In germline, CDR1 is SGHRS, CDR2 YFSETQ. CDR3 DNA sequence: TGCGCCAGCAGCTCCCGCACAGGGGCCTCACCCCTCCACTTT. It translates to CASSSRTGASPLHF.

V usage is TRBV9 and J usage is TRBJ2-1; TRBD2 agrees at 12 bases. The CDR3 is 16 residues long. V shed 3 bases, J shed 8 bases, and the junction held 9 bases outside the gene matches. Germline CDR1 is SGDLS and CDR2 is YYNGEE. This chain's CDR3 is CASSARLAGVMHEQFF. The CDR3 region has the DNA TGTGCCAGCAGCGCGAGACTAGCGGGGGTTATGCATGAGCAGTTCTTC.

V gene TRBV28 combines with J gene TRBJ2-7, with D possibly TRBD1 on 5 matching bases. The CDR3 is 13 amino acids. V dropped 6 bases and J dropped 2 bases, with 11 bases sitting between them. Per germline, CDR1 MDHEN and CDR2 SYDVKM. CDR3 coding DNA: TGTGCCAGCAGATCCGACAGACCCTACGAGCAGTACTTC. Its translation: CASRSDRPYEQYF. Together with reference TRBV28 and TRBJ2-7, the CDR3 gives the full variable domain: DVKVTQSSRYLVKRTGEKVFLECVQDMDHENMFWYRQDPGLGLRLIYFSYDVKMKEKGDIPEGYSVSREKKERFSLILESASTNQTSMYLCASRSDRPYEQYFGPGTRLTVT.

Only one count was recorded for this clone. The genes are TRBV15 and TRBJ2-1, with D unclear. Germline CDR1 and CDR2: LNHNV and YYDKDF (reference sequence). Deletions cut 0 bases from V and 9 bases from J, with 9 bases between. This CDR3 contains 13 residues. The CDR3: CATSRDGRGEQFF. In DNA, the CDR3 is TGTGCCACCAGCAGAGATGGTCGAGGTGAGCAGTTCTTC.

The chain combines TRBV19 with TRBJ1-5, with a possible D match to TRBD1 (5 bases). The V end was cut by 3 bases, the J end by 9 bases, with 21 bases between. This CDR3 is 16 amino acids long. Per germline, CDR1 LNHDA and CDR2 SQIVND (reference sequence). The CDR3 nucleotides are TGTGCCAGTAGTATTGCAGTAGGGCAGGGATTCGGGCCCCAGCATTTT. Its protein product is CASSIAVGQGFGPQHF. The full variable domain, its missing parts supplied by reference TRBV19 and TRBJ1-5, is DGGITQSPKYLFRKEGQNVTLSCEQNLNHDAMYWYRQDPGQGLRLIYYSQIVNDFQKGDIAEGYSVSREKKESFPLTVTSAQKNPTAFYLCASSIAVGQGFGPQHFGDGTRLSIL.

The chain uses TRBV7-3 and TRBJ2-7, with TRBD2 matching 12 bases. J lost 4 bases, V lost 3 bases, and 19 bases had no gene match. The CDR3 consists of 20 residues. Germline values: CDR1 SGHTA, CDR2 FQGTGA. CDR3 region: CASSFGATSGREEEGYEQYF. The DNA for the CDR3 is TGTGCCAGCAGCTTTGGGGCGACTAGCGGGAGAGAGGAAGAGGGGTACGAGCAGTACTTC.

CDR3 region: CASSTGARNQPQHF. The CDR3 nucleotides are TGTGCCAGCAGTACAGGGGCCCGGAATCAGCCCCAGCATTTT. This chain links TRBV28 with TRBJ1-5; the match to TRBD1 covers 7 bases. The CDR3 length is 14 residues. Unmatched junction bases numbered 5, after V lost 5 bases and J lost 4 bases. Germline V gives CDR1 MDHEN, CDR2 SYDVKM.

The J gene is TRBJ2-1, the V gene TRBV7-3; 8 bases fit TRBD1. J was trimmed by 6 bases and V by 4 bases; bases with no gene match: 5. From germline, CDR1 is SGHTA and CDR2 FQGTGA. This CDR3 comprises 14 residues. CDR3 loop: CASSSIDRGNEQFF. The DNA for the CDR3 is TGTGCCAGCAGCTCGATTGACAGGGGCAATGAGCAGTTCTTC.

The chain recombines TRBV5-1 with TRBJ2-1; 8 bases fit TRBD1. The germline V gene encodes CDR1 SGHRS and CDR2 YFSETQ. CDR3 length: 14 residues. V lost 4 bases to trimming and J lost 4 bases; unmatched junction nucleotides: 4. The CDR3 bases are TGCGCCAGCAGCAAGGGACAGGAGTACAATGAGCAGTTCTTC. Translating gives CASSKGQEYNEQFF. Together with reference TRBV5-1 and TRBJ2-1, the CDR3 gives the full variable domain: KAGVTQTPRYLIKTRGQQVTLSCSPISGHRSVSWYQQTPGQGLQFLFEYFSETQRNKGNFPGRFSGRQFSNSRSEMNVSTLELGDSALYLCASSKGQEYNEQFFGPGTRLTVL.

The chain employs TRBV27 and TRBJ2-7; unclear D gene. The CDR3 runs 11 residues. V was shortened by 8 bases and J by 7 bases, with 12 bases between the two germline ends. Germline CDR1 is MNHEY and CDR2 is SMNVEV (reference sequence). The CDR3 coding sequence is TGTGCCAGCGGATCGGTCAGGGAGCAGTACTTC. Residues: CASGSVREQYF.

This CDR3 reads CASSLSRGLHNEQFF. The CDR3 coding sequence is TGTGCCAGCAGTTTATCTCGGGGTTTACATAATGAGCAGTTCTTC. V gene TRBV27 combines with J gene TRBJ2-1, with D perhaps matching TRBD2 (5 bases). CDR1 and CDR2 from the germline V gene are MNHEY and SMNVEV (reference sequence). The length of the CDR3 is 15 residues. Trimming stripped 0 bases from V and 7 bases from J, with 13 bases between.

This sequence joins TRBV28 and TRBJ1-1, with D hard to call. V lost 1 base to trimming and J lost 1 base, with 10 bases between them. The germline gives CDR1 MDHEN, CDR2 SYDVKM. The CDR3 extends over 15 amino acids. As DNA, the CDR3 is TGTGCCAGCAGTTTATTGGGCCCCCCGAACACTGAAGCTTTCTTT. It specifies CASSLLGPPNTEAFF.

The rearrangement links TRBV29-1 to TRBJ2-5; maybe TRBD2 (6 bases). The J call is doubtful: the DNA matches TRBJ2-7 better. This CDR3 has 16 amino acids. Germline loops: CDR1 SQVTM, CDR2 ANQGSEA. CDR3 sequence: CSVPWGVEEDPYEQYF. CDR3 nucleotide sequence: TGCAGCGTCCCCTGGGGGGTGGAGGAGGACCCCTACGAGCAGTACTTC.

The chain has TRBV30 and TRBJ2-5; D uncertain. V was cut by 2 bases and J by 5 bases, with 15 bases left in between. Germline V gene lookup returns CDR1 GTSNPN and CDR2 SVGIG (reference sequence). The CDR3 sequence is 14 residues long. The chain's CDR3 is CAWSPPQRAETQYF. The DNA for the CDR3 is TGTGCCTGGAGTCCCCCCCAGCGAGCGGAGACCCAGTACTTC.

This chain connects TRBV18 to TRBJ1-4; D call uncertain. The CDR3 length is 15 residues. V lost 5 bases to trimming and J lost 7 bases, with 17 bases between them. CDR1 and CDR2 (germline): KGHSH, LQKENI. DNA for the CDR3: TGTGCCAGCTCAGCCCTCCTCGGTGTCGGTGAAAAACTGTTTTTT. Translation gives CASSALLGVGEKLFF.

A single count supports this clone. The chain joins TRBV6-5 to TRBJ2-1, with 8 bases identical to TRBD2. Trimming cost V 2 bases and J 7 bases; bases outside gene matches: 10. CDR1 is MNHEY, CDR2 SVGAGI, per germline. The CDR3 has 16 residues. DNA of the CDR3: TGTGCCAGCAGTTACGTGCGGGGGGCCGTTTGGAATGAGCAGTTCTTC. Translating gives CASSYVRGAVWNEQFF.

Points on this clone: Other DNA sequences of this sample code for an identical CDR3. The V gene is TRBV9, the J gene TRBJ1-6; 9 bases map to TRBD1. There are 15 residues in the CDR3. V dropped 4 bases and J dropped 7; count of bases not matched to a gene: 6. Germline CDR1 reads SGDLS; CDR2 reads YYNGEE. The CDR3 sequence: CASSPTGTGNSPLHF. CDR3 sequence (DNA): TGTGCCAGCAGCCCCACCGGGACAGGGAATTCACCCCTCCACTTT.

The chain uses TRBV6-1 and TRBJ1-2; 7 bases are shared with TRBD1. Per the germline V gene, CDR1 is MNHNS and CDR2 is SASEGT. The CDR3 has 16 amino acids. V lost 0 bases to trimming and J lost 5 bases; unmatched junction nucleotides: 9. This CDR3 is CASSEAQDRVGYGYTF. CDR3 DNA: TGTGCCAGCAGTGAAGCGCAAGACAGGGTAGGGTATGGCTACACCTTC.

The V gene is TRBV28, the J gene TRBJ1-2; D gene unclear. The ends were cut back, 6 bases at V and 4 bases at J, with 9 bases in the middle. The CDR3 totals 12 residues. Germline CDR1 MDHEN, CDR2 SYDVKM. The CDR3 bases are TGTGCCAGCAGCCCTCCCAGCTATGGCTACACCTTC. This gives the protein CASSPPSYGYTF.

J is TRBJ2-5 and V is TRBV10-3; TRBD2 agrees at 11 bases. Per the germline V gene, CDR1 is ENHRY and CDR2 is SYGVKD. The CDR3 length is 17 residues. V trimming: 6 bases; J trimming: 2 bases; junction bases outside the gene matches: 11. The CDR3 reads CAISPGTSGLNQETQYF. CDR3 DNA sequence: TGTGCCATCAGCCCAGGGACTAGCGGACTAAATCAAGAGACCCAGTACTTC.

This clone was detected a few times. CDR3 sequence reads: CASSPGGTGNTEAFF. CDR3 bases: TGCGCCAGCAGCCCGGGCGGGACGGGGAACACTGAAGCTTTCTTT. This chain uses TRBV4-1 with TRBJ1-1; D may be TRBD1 (5 bases). The V gene lost 4 bases and the J gene lost 1 base, with 13 bases spanning the gap. Germline V gene lookup returns CDR1 MGHRA and CDR2 YSYEKL. This CDR3 spans 15 amino acids.

The chain combines TRBV5-4 with TRBJ2-7; possible D gene TRBD2, 5 bases. The CDR3 spans 16 residues. Trimming took 0 bases from V and 0 from J, leaving 13 bases between them. Germline lookup yields CDR1 SGHNT and CDR2 YYREEE (reference sequence). CDR3 region: CASSLDAGLSSYEQYF. The CDR3 coding sequence is TGTGCCAGCAGCTTGGACGCGGGCCTGAGCTCCTACGAGCAGTACTTC.